This T cell receptor (beta chain) comes out of a study of CD8+ T cells in alopecia areata. This CDR3 spans 18 amino acids. V was cut by 3 bases and J by 0 bases, with 15 bases left in between. CDR1 and CDR2 (germline): KGHSH, LQKENI. Notes on this clone: Its antigen is unidentified.

The authors extracted RNA and reverse transcribed it into cDNA as the sequencing template. Clones were read by immunoSEQ multiplex PCR, and TCRdb kept only the in-frame ones, dropping some. Of roughly 190,000 clones in the sample, around three fifths were seen once. Specified treatment: oral pan-JAK inhibitor, 5-10 mg twice daily. Study-wide points: In scalp and blood during tofacitinib, many expanded lesional clones persisted.

This chain links TRBV18 with TRBJ2-6; D is uncertain. The sequenced sample was CD4+ T cells sorted from blood, obtained around week 50, from a patient treated with tofacitinib. The TCR sequence derives from a human donor with alopecia areata. This CDR3 reads CASSPEWSGSSGANVLTF. CDR3 bases: TGTGCCAGCTCACCGGAATGGTCGGGTTCCTCTGGGGCCAACGTCCTGACTTTC.